The 17 T cell receptor beta chains below were found in one sample sequenced in a study of CXCR3 chemokines and chemotherapy response in bladder cancer. TCRdb re-derived calls from the PCR reads in MiXCR, one entry per CDR3 protein. Of 12,000 or so distinct CDR3 sequences in the sample, roughly 12% were seen once. Sampling was conducted from a patient whose treatment included neoadjuvant chemotherapy. The receptor set was obtained from a human donor with bladder cancer that did not respond to neoadjuvant chemotherapy.

J is TRBJ2-1 and V is TRBV6-6; 7 nucleotides agree with TRBD2. This CDR3 comprises 15 residues. V shed 10 bases and J 10 bases; nucleotides not matched to a gene: 19. Germline V gene lookup returns CDR1 MNHNY and CDR2 SVGAGI (reference sequence). The CDR3 reads CATGPGPGGPGEQFF. DNA of the CDR3: TGTGCCACAGGGCCGGGCCCGGGGGGTCCCGGGGAGCAGTTCTTC.

This clonotype was seen repeatedly, ten times or more. V and J are TRBV7-2 and TRBJ1-4; D gene unclear. Germline CDR1 SGHTA, CDR2 FQGNSA. V shed 1 base and J shed 8 bases, with 11 bases lying between them. This CDR3 spans 14 amino acids. CDR3 region: CASSLDGTVEKLFF. The CDR3 nucleotides read TGTGCCAGCAGCTTAGACGGAACCGTGGAAAAACTGTTTTTT.

This sequence joins TRBV20-1 and TRBJ1-5; 9 bases map to TRBD1. Losses at the gene ends were 3 bases for V and 7 bases for J; bases not matched to a gene: 10. The CDR3 extends over 15 amino acids. Germline V gene lookup returns CDR1 DFQATT and CDR2 SNEGSKA (reference sequence). CDR3 region: CSASNTGQGRQPQHF. DNA of the CDR3: TGCAGTGCTAGCAATACGGGACAGGGAAGACAGCCCCAGCATTTT.

This clonotype was seen ten or more times. V is TRBV6-5 and J is TRBJ2-1; TRBD1 might be the D (5 bases). Looked up from germline, CDR1 is MNHEY and CDR2 is SVGAGI. The V gene lost 2 bases and the J gene lost 2 bases, with 10 bases spanning the gap. The CDR3 contains 15 residues. The CDR3 DNA reads TGTGCCAGCAGTTACAGGGGTCTAGCCTACAATGAGCAGTTCTTC. Encoded protein: CASSYRGLAYNEQFF.

This clonotype was recorded many times. The chain recombines TRBV19 with TRBJ2-1, with 7 bases that match TRBD1. The V gene end was trimmed by 3 bases and the J gene end by 5 bases; junction bases not matched to a gene: 13. This CDR3 is 17 amino acids long. Germline assignment: CDR1 LNHDA and CDR2 SQIVND (reference sequence). The CDR3: CASSMRQGRKGDNEQFF. CDR3 nucleotide sequence: TGTGCCAGTAGTATGCGACAGGGAAGGAAGGGCGACAATGAGCAGTTCTTC.

This clonotype was counted only a few times. The V and J genes are TRBV18 and TRBJ1-2; a possible D gene is TRBD1 (6 bases). The CDR3 has 15 residues. Trimming cost V 3 bases and J 4 bases, with 15 bases left between them. Germline-derived CDR1 and CDR2 are KGHSH and LQKENI. Written as DNA, the CDR3 is TGTGCCAGCTCACCTCTCGGGGGCGAGGGCTATGGCTACACCTTC. The encoded protein is CASSPLGGEGYGYTF.

The rearrangement links TRBV24-1 to TRBJ1-4, with a tentative D call TRBD1 (5 bases). The germline V gene has CDR1 KGHDR and CDR2 SFDVKD. There are 15 residues in the CDR3. V lost 5 bases and J lost 8, with 17 bases in between. CDR3 nucleotides: TGTGCCACCAGTGCCCGGGACCTCCAGCGGGAAAAACTGTTTTTT. This codes for CATSARDLQREKLFF.

Ten or more counts support this clonotype. The chain recombines TRBV27 with TRBJ2-2, with D uncertain. Trimming took 0 bases from V and 3 from J, leaving 26 bases between them. Per the germline V gene, CDR1 is MNHEY and CDR2 is SMNVEV (reference sequence). This CDR3 has 21 amino acids. The CDR3 is CASSLSTVLKNRVGYTGELFF. CDR3 in DNA: TGTGCCAGCAGTTTATCCACAGTGTTGAAAAATCGAGTTGGGTACACCGGGGAGCTGTTTTTT.

This clonotype was detected many times. The chain uses TRBV10-3 and TRBJ2-2; 11 positions agree with TRBD1. CDR1 is ENHRY, CDR2 SYGVKD, per germline. With 3 bases clipped from V and 2 bases from J, the junction kept 8 bases outside the gene matches. The CDR3 sequence is 18 residues long. The DNA for the CDR3 is TGTGCCATCAGTGAAAGTGAGGGACAGGGGGGAAACACCGGGGAGCTGTTTTTT. Amino acids: CAISESEGQGGNTGELFF.

This clonotype came up many times. The V gene is TRBV9, the J gene TRBJ1-5, with D possibly matching TRBD1 (5 bases). The CDR3 is made up of 15 amino acids. V lost 0 bases and J 5 bases, leaving 12 bases between the germline ends. From germline, CDR1 is SGDLS and CDR2 YYNGEE. The CDR3 DNA is TGTGCCAGCAGCGTAGGTGACAGTTATCATCAGCCCCAGCATTTT. Its protein is CASSVGDSYHQPQHF.

Ten or more counts support this clonotype. V usage is TRBV19 and J usage is TRBJ1-5, with D possibly matching TRBD1 (5 bases). From germline, CDR1 is LNHDA and CDR2 SQIVND (reference sequence). CDR3 length: 16 residues. V dropped 5 bases and J dropped 2 bases, with 16 bases sitting between them. As DNA, the CDR3 is TGTGCCAGTAGTGATGGGGGGACCTCCGGCAATCAGCCCCAGCATTTT. Amino acids: CASSDGGTSGNQPQHF.

This clonotype has a count of ten or more. The V and J genes are TRBV13 and TRBJ2-7; 13 positions match TRBD2. With 6 bases clipped from V and 4 bases from J, the junction kept 15 bases outside the gene matches. Germline CDR1 PRHDT, CDR2 FYEKMQ (reference sequence). The CDR3 length is 18 residues. The CDR3 region is CASSRLGLAGTQMYEQYF. CDR3 sequence (DNA): TGTGCCAGCAGTCGATTGGGACTAGCGGGAACTCAAATGTACGAGCAGTACTTC.

This sequence joins TRBV5-4 and TRBJ1-4; tentative D call: TRBD1 (5 bases). The germline V gene has CDR1 SGHNT and CDR2 YYREEE (reference sequence). This CDR3 region has 12 residues. Trimming cost V 2 bases and J 7 bases, with 6 bases left between them. The CDR3 here is CASSFDSEKLFF. The CDR3 nucleotides read TGTGCCAGCAGCTTCGACAGTGAAAAACTGTTTTTT.

This clonotype is medium-sized within its sample. The V call is TRBV7-2, the J call TRBJ1-1; D gene uncertain. The germline V gene has CDR1 SGHTA and CDR2 FQGNSA. The CDR3 consists of 13 residues. The ends were cut back, 3 bases at V and 2 bases at J, with 7 bases in the middle. The CDR3 DNA is TGTGCCAGCAGCTTCCAGTTTAACACTGAAGCTTTCTTT. The encoded protein is CASSFQFNTEAFF.

The rearrangement joins TRBV12-3 or TRBV12-4 to TRBJ1-2, with D uncertain. Between the trimmed V and J ends, which lost 2 bases and 4 bases, there was a span of 11 bases. The CDR3 is 14 amino acids. The CDR3: CASSLMVTGYGYTF. In DNA, the CDR3 is TGTGCCAGCAGTTTAATGGTCACTGGCTATGGCTACACCTTC.

V and J are TRBV10-3 and TRBJ2-2, with 8 bases fitting TRBD1. After removal of 10 bases from V and 8 bases from J, the junction contained 12 bases not matched to a gene. CDR3 length: 14 amino acids. CDR1 ENHRY and CDR2 SYGVKD come from the germline V gene. The CDR3, as DNA: TGTGCCACCGCGGTACAGGGGGGAAAGGGGGAGCTGTTTTTT. Protein sequence: CATAVQGGKGELFF.

This clonotype is judged medium-sized. This chain joins TRBV28 and TRBJ2-1; D gene uncertain. Trimming removed 2 bases from V and 2 bases from J, with 1 base in between. The CDR3 contains 12 residues. Germline assignment: CDR1 MDHEN and CDR2 SYDVKM. CDR3 nucleotides: TGTGCCAGCAGTTTACCCTACAATGAGCAGTTCTTC. It translates to CASSLPYNEQFF. Complete variable domain (other parts from reference TRBV28 and TRBJ2-1): DVKVTQSSRYLVKRTGEKVFLECVQDMDHENMFWYRQDPGLGLRLIYFSYDVKMKEKGDIPEGYSVSREKKERFSLILESASTNQTSMYLCASSLPYNEQFFGPGTRLTVL.